Following are 16 T cell receptor beta chains from one sample sequenced in a study of post-analysis software for immune sequencing data. Findings of the study overall: TRBV5-6, TRBV5-1 and TRBV20-1 belonged to a set of roughly five TRBV segments that were more frequent in patients than controls.

For these receptors, no antigen is known. Carried by the TCR beta cDNA libraries were unique molecular identifiers. TCRdb called the PCR reads again in MiXCR, with one record for every CDR3 protein. Here the sample spans roughly 570,000 distinct CDR3 sequences, 34% being singletons. The specimen was blood. These receptors were obtained from a girl under 18 with multiple sclerosis.

V is TRBV27 and J is TRBJ2-5, with 9 bases fitting TRBD2. Germline V CDR1 and CDR2: MNHEY, SMNVEV (reference sequence). J gave up 10 bases and V 2 bases, and 14 bases lay outside the gene matches. The CDR3 has 16 residues. The CDR3 loop is CASSLGRAGGLRDQYF. DNA of the CDR3: TGTGCCAGCAGTTTAGGGCGAGCGGGGGGCCTTAGGGACCAGTACTTC.

The V call is TRBV11-2, the J call TRBJ1-6; 7 positions match TRBD1. Trimming at V came to 5 bases and at J to 6 bases, leaving 4 bases not matched to a gene. The CDR3 has 14 amino acids. Germline lookup yields CDR1 SGHAT and CDR2 FQNNGV. CDR3 DNA sequence: TGTGCCAGCAGCCCCCGACAGGGTAATTCACCCCTCCACTTT. This sequence encodes CASSPRQGNSPLHF. Full variable domain (missing parts from reference TRBV11-2 and TRBJ1-6): EAGVAQSPRYKIIEKRQSVAFWCNPISGHATLYWYQQILGQGPKLLIQFQNNGVVDDSQLPKDRFSAERLKGVDSTLKIQPAKLEDSAVYLCASSPRQGNSPLHFGNGTRLTVT.

This chain connects TRBV5-1 to TRBJ2-1, with 8 bases aligning to TRBD2. Germline V gene sequence: CDR1 SGHRS, CDR2 YFSETQ. This CDR3 contains 14 residues. The trim removed 4 bases at V and 6 bases at J, leaving 6 bases unmatched. Written as DNA, the CDR3 is TGCGCCAGCAGCGCGGGAACTAGCGGCAATGAGCAGTTCTTC. This encodes CASSAGTSGNEQFF.

This clonotype has more than one count but fewer than ten. The chain uses TRBV27 and TRBJ1-5, with 9 bases fitting TRBD1. The germline CDR1 and CDR2 sequences are MNHEY and SMNVEV (reference sequence). V lost 3 bases, J lost 6 bases, and 15 bases stayed unmatched. This CDR3 is 18 amino acids long. CDR3 loop: CASSFHGLLGQGTQPQHF. CDR3 nucleotide sequence: TGTGCCAGCAGTTTCCACGGCCTTTTGGGACAGGGTACTCAGCCCCAGCATTTT.

This chain uses TRBV4-1 with TRBJ2-7; D ambiguous. The ends were cut back, 4 bases at V and 7 bases at J, with 17 bases in the middle. Germline-derived CDR1 and CDR2 are MGHRA and YSYEKL. The CDR3 is 14 amino acids. The DNA for the CDR3 is TGCGCCAGCAGCCCGTTTGGCTCCTACAATGAGCAGTACTTC. Protein product: CASSPFGSYNEQYF.

V and J are TRBV18 and TRBJ2-3; TRBD1 agrees at 7 bases. V dropped 3 bases and J dropped 2; count of bases not matched to a gene: 2. Germline V gene data show CDR1 as KGHSH and CDR2 as LQKENI. This CDR3 is built from 14 residues. The CDR3 DNA reads as TGTGCCAGCTCACCGACAGGGATCACAGATACGCAGTATTTT. Amino acids: CASSPTGITDTQYF.

In this sample, this clonotype turned up a few times. The CDR3 coding sequence is TGTGCCAGCAGTTACTTTACAGGTTCCTACAATGAGCAGTTCTTC. Translation: CASSYFTGSYNEQFF. V and J are TRBV6-5 and TRBJ2-1; D may be TRBD1 (5 bases). CDR1 and CDR2 from the germline V gene are MNHEY and SVGAGI. Between the trimmed V and J ends, which lost 1 base and 1 base, there was a span of 8 bases. The CDR3 length is 15 residues.

This clonotype came up many times. This sequence joins TRBV20-1 and TRBJ2-5; D is unclear. Trimming took off 0 bases at V and 5 bases at J, with 13 bases between the two ends. In germline, CDR1 is DFQATT, CDR2 SNEGSKA (reference sequence). The CDR3 spans 14 residues. This CDR3 reads CSARDVPVLETQYF. CDR3 DNA: TGCAGTGCTAGAGATGTCCCGGTCTTGGAGACCCAGTACTTC.

The chain is built from TRBV7-2 and TRBJ2-7; 8 bases match TRBD2. Germline CDR1 is SGHTA and CDR2 is FQGNSA. Trimming removed 0 bases from V and 0 bases from J; junction bases left unmatched: 4. The CDR3 runs 16 residues. CDR3 in amino acids: CASSLAPRGVSYEQYF. Written as DNA, the CDR3 is TGTGCCAGCAGCTTAGCCCCGCGGGGGGTCTCCTACGAGCAGTACTTC.

The genes are TRBV10-3 and TRBJ2-7, with 10 bases that match TRBD1. The CDR3 consists of 14 residues. CDR1 ENHRY and CDR2 SYGVKD come from the germline V gene. V was pared by 6 bases and J by 1 base, with 3 bases of the junction left unmatched. CDR3 sequence (DNA): TGTGCCATCAGACCGGGACAGGGGTCCTACGAGCAGTACTTC. Translated, it gives CAIRPGQGSYEQYF.

This clonotype was picked up a small number of times. The rearrangement uses TRBV9 and TRBJ1-4; TRBD1 agrees at 9 bases. CDR3 size: 15 residues. Trimming at V came to 3 bases and at J to 5 bases, leaving 5 bases not matched to a gene. Germline lookup yields CDR1 SGDLS and CDR2 YYNGEE. The CDR3 loop is CASSAPGTGNEKLFF. The DNA of the CDR3 is TGTGCCAGCAGCGCTCCCGGGACAGGGAATGAAAAACTGTTTTTT.

This chain links TRBV6-1 with TRBJ2-3; 9 bases agree with TRBD1. The CDR3 loop spans 16 amino acids. CDR1 MNHNS and CDR2 SASEGT come from the germline V gene. Trimming removed 6 bases from V and 2 bases from J; junction bases left unmatched: 9. The CDR3 here is CASSRRDRDTTDTQYF. CDR3 sequence (DNA): TGTGCCAGCAGCCGCCGGGACAGGGATACCACAGATACGCAGTATTTT.

There are a few counts of this clonotype. The J gene is TRBJ2-5, the V gene TRBV29-1; D not certain. Trimming removed 0 bases at V and 5 bases at J, with 10 bases between. The CDR3 is made up of 13 amino acids. Germline V gene sequence: CDR1 SQVTM, CDR2 ANQGSEA. The CDR3 DNA is TGCAGCGTTGAAGAGGTGTTTGCGGAGACCCAGTACTTC. This encodes CSVEEVFAETQYF.

The genes are TRBV5-4 and TRBJ1-4; 9 bases are a match to TRBD1. CDR3 length: 14 residues. V shed 2 bases and J 5 bases; nucleotides not matched to a gene: 1. The germline V gene has CDR1 SGHNT and CDR2 YYREEE (reference sequence). This CDR3 reads CASSFGTGNEKLFF. The CDR3 DNA sequence: TGTGCCAGCAGCTTCGGGACAGGGAATGAAAAACTGTTTTTT.

The genes are TRBV7-2 and TRBJ2-3, with TRBD2 matching 8 bases. The J segment lost 10 bases and the V segment lost 2 bases, leaving 14 bases of the junction unmatched. CDR1 is SGHTA and CDR2 is FQGNSA in the germline V gene. This CDR3 is 16 amino acids long. This CDR3 is CASSLRQRGNGAPQYF. CDR3 nucleotide sequence: TGTGCCAGCAGCTTACGACAGCGGGGGAATGGTGCTCCGCAGTATTTT.

V and J are TRBV12-3 or TRBV12-4 and TRBJ2-3; tentatively, D is TRBD1 (6 bases). Trimming took off 5 bases at V and 0 bases at J, with 30 bases between the two ends. This CDR3 contains 21 residues. The CDR3 here is CASSRLRPGTNAGVSTDTQYF. The CDR3 coding sequence is TGTGCCAGCAGTCGATTACGGCCGGGGACAAACGCCGGGGTGAGCACAGATACGCAGTATTTT.